These 9 T cell receptor beta chains share one sample of origin, sequenced in a study of T-cell reconstitution after alpha-beta-depleted transplantation in children. TCRbeta library preparation incorporated unique molecular identifiers. One entry per CDR3 protein, called by TCRdb with MiXCR from the PCR reads. This table has 700,000 or so distinct CDR3 sequences, under 15% appearing once. Source: PBMCs, taken before TCRalphabeta/CD19-depleted stem cell transplant. The source of these receptors is a girl aged 2 to 10 with congenital amegakaryocytic thrombocytopenia, due to receive a stem cell transplant.

Many counts were recorded for this clonotype. The chain links TRBV28 to TRBJ1-2; no clear D. From germline, CDR1 is MDHEN and CDR2 SYDVKM. Trimming took off 2 bases at V and 4 bases at J, with 8 bases between the two ends. This CDR3 contains 13 residues. CDR3 nucleotides: TGTGCCAGCAGTTTACGGCGATCCTATGGCTACACCTTC. Its translation is CASSLRRSYGYTF.

To note about this clonotype: Given a much more abundant clone one base away, this may be a read error. This chain joins TRBV7-9 and TRBJ2-7; D gene ambiguous. The V gene lost 5 bases and the J gene lost 2 bases, with 16 bases spanning the gap. CDR3 length: 15 amino acids. Looked up from germline, CDR1 is SEHNR and CDR2 is FQNEAQ (reference sequence). CDR3 in amino acids: CASSDRKGDPYEQYF. CDR3 bases: TGTGCCAGCAGCGATCGAAAAGGAGACCCCTACGAGCAGTACTTC.

In regard to this clonotype: This sequence may be a read error, since a much larger clone differs from it by one base. This chain uses TRBV5-5 with TRBJ2-7; TRBD2 matches 7 bases. Per the germline V gene, CDR1 is SGHKS and CDR2 is YYEKEE (reference sequence). The trim removed 2 bases at V and 3 bases at J, leaving 5 bases unmatched. CDR3 length equals 14 residues. DNA of the CDR3: TGTGCCAGCAGCTTCATGGAGCGGGACTACGAGCAGTACTTC. This codes for CASSFMERDYEQYF. Variable domain in full (rest from reference TRBV5-5 and TRBJ2-7): DAGVTQSPTHLIKTRGQQVTLRCSPISGHKSVSWYQQVLGQGPQFIFQYYEKEERGRGNFPDRFSARQFPNYSSELNVNALLLGDSALYLCASSFMERDYEQYFGPGTRLTVT.

This clonotype came up many times. The chain couples TRBV5-1 to TRBJ1-5, with unresolved D. CDR1 SGHRS and CDR2 YFSETQ come from the germline V gene. Trimming shortened V by 1 base and J by 3 bases, and 11 bases separated the two germline ends. The CDR3 is 15 amino acids. CDR3 sequence (DNA): TGCGCCAGCAGCTTGTCTGGAGCAAACAATCAGCCCCAGCATTTT. Residues: CASSLSGANNQPQHF.

This clonotype was counted many times. The chain links TRBV6-5 to TRBJ1-1; 7 positions match TRBD1. There are 17 residues in the CDR3. The V segment lost 4 bases and the J segment 4 bases; nucleotides outside the gene matches: 15. CDR1 and CDR2 from the germline V gene are MNHEY and SVGAGI. CDR3 amino acids: CASSFRDRGRGGTEAFF. The CDR3 nucleotides read TGTGCCAGCAGTTTCCGGGACAGAGGAAGAGGTGGCACTGAAGCTTTCTTT.

This clonotype was seen many times. This chain connects TRBV12-3 or TRBV12-4 to TRBJ1-6, with D maybe TRBD1 (5 bases). V lost 8 bases, J lost 6 bases, and 14 bases lay in between. The CDR3 has 14 amino acids. The CDR3 loop reads CASASGMLNSPLHF. Here the CDR3 DNA reads TGTGCCAGCGCCTCAGGGATGCTTAATTCACCCCTCCACTTT.

The chain couples TRBV14 to TRBJ2-1, with D hard to call. This CDR3 has 13 amino acids. Looked up from germline, CDR1 is SGHDN and CDR2 is FVKESK. Trimming took 4 bases from V and 6 from J, leaving 10 bases between them. The CDR3 DNA reads TGTGCCAGCAGCCGCAAAAAGGGCAATGAGCAGTTCTTC. This translates into CASSRKKGNEQFF.

The genes are TRBV3-1 and TRBJ2-1; D is possibly TRBD2 (5 bases). This CDR3 has 16 residues. V was clipped by 1 base and J by 0 bases, with 10 bases between them. Germline V CDR1 and CDR2: LGHDT, YNNKEL (reference sequence). Here the CDR3 DNA reads TGTGCCAGCAGCCAAGTAGGGCTAGCCTCCTACAATGAGCAGTTCTTC. Its protein product is CASSQVGLASYNEQFF.

This clonotype has a count of ten or more. The rearrangement joins TRBV29-1 to TRBJ2-5, with D perhaps matching TRBD1 or TRBD2 (5 bases each). Germline lookup yields CDR1 SQVTM and CDR2 ANQGSEA. V was pared by 3 bases and J by 1 base, with 12 bases between. The length of the CDR3 is 14 residues. CDR3 in DNA: TGCAGCGTTGATAGCGACAGCCCCCAAGAGACCCAGTACTTC. This codes for CSVDSDSPQETQYF.